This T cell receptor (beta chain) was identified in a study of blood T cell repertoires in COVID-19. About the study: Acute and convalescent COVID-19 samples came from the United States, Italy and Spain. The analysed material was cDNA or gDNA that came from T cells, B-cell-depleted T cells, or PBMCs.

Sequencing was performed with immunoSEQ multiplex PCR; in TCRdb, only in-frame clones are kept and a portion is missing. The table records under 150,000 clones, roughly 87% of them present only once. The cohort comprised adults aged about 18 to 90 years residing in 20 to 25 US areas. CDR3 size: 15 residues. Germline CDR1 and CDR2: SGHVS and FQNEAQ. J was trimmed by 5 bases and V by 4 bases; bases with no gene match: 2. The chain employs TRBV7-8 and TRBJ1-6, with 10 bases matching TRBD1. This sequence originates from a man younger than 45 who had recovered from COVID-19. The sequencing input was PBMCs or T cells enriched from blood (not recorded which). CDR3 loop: CASSSGQGNNSPLHF. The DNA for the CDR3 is TGTGCCAGCAGCTCGGGACAGGGGAATAATTCACCCCTCCACTTT.